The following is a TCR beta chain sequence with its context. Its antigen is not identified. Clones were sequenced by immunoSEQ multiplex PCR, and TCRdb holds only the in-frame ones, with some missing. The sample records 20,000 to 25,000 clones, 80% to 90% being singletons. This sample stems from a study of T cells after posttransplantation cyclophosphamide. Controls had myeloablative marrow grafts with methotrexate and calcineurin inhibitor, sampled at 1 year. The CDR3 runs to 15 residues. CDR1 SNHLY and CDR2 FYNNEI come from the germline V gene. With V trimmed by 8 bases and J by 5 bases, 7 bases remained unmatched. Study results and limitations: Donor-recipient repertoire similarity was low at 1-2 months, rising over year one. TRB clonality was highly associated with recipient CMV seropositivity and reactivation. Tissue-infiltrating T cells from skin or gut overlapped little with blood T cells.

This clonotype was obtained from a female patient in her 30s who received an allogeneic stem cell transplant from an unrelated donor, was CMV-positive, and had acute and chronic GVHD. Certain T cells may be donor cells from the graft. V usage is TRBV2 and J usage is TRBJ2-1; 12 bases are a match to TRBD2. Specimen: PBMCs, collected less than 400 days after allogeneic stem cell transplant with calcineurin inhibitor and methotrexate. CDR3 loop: CASLSGTSGHNEQFF. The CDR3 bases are TGTGCCAGCCTCTCCGGGACTAGCGGGCACAATGAGCAGTTCTTC.